These 16 T cell receptor beta chains were all obtained from the same sample, sequenced in a study of response to subunit inactivated influenza vaccine. TCRdb ran MiXCR on the RT-PCR reads and lists one entry per CDR3 protein. The data show roughly 650,000 distinct CDR3 sequences, 14% seen once. Material: PBMCs from blood, obtained less than 15 days before vaccination. Receptors were obtained from a man in his fifties or sixties who received an inactivated influenza vaccine.

V and J are TRBV20-1 and TRBJ2-1; 14 bases are a match to TRBD2. This CDR3 is built from 15 residues. With 5 bases clipped from V and 8 bases from J, the junction kept 8 bases outside the gene matches. CDR1 is DFQATT, CDR2 SNEGSKA, per germline (reference sequence). CDR3 loop: CSAESGLAGGYEQFF. The CDR3 DNA reads TGCAGTGCTGAATCTGGACTAGCGGGGGGCTATGAGCAGTTCTTC.

This clonotype was observed a few times. The chain carries TRBV2 and TRBJ2-3, with TRBD2 as a possible D gene (5 bases). CDR3 size: 14 residues. V was shortened by 4 bases and J by 6 bases, with 14 bases between the two germline ends. From germline, CDR1 is SNHLY and CDR2 FYNNEI. The CDR3 nucleotides are TGTGCCAGCAGTGCCGGACTCCAAGGTGATACGCAGTATTTT. Its protein is CASSAGLQGDTQYF.

The CDR3 DNA follows: TGTGCCAGCAGCTTAGGCCTTCTGGTGGGAGGCTCCTACAATGAGCAGTTCTTC. Translated: CASSLGLLVGGSYNEQFF. The gene calls are TRBV11-1 and TRBJ2-1, with D possibly being TRBD2 (6 bases). CDR1 SGHAT and CDR2 FQDESV come from the germline V gene (reference sequence). The CDR3 covers 18 residues. V lost 1 base, J lost 0 bases, and 16 bases lay in between.

This clonotype was detected only a few times. This chain connects TRBV6-6 to TRBJ1-1, with D possibly TRBD1 on 5 matching bases. Germline CDR1 MNHNY, CDR2 SVGAGI (reference sequence). Trimming stripped 2 bases from V and 12 bases from J, with 7 bases between. This CDR3 region has 10 residues. In nucleotides, the CDR3 is TGTGCCAGCAGTTACGGGGCAACTTTCTTT. Protein: CASSYGATFF.

This clonotype has just a few counts. J is TRBJ2-6 and V is TRBV11-2, with D unresolved. V was clipped by 1 base and J by 0 bases, with 7 bases between them. CDR3 length: 16 amino acids. CDR1 SGHAT and CDR2 FQNNGV come from the germline V gene. For the CDR3, the DNA is TGTGCCAGCAGCTTAGCTGGGTACTCTGGGGCCAACGTCCTGACTTTC. Translated: CASSLAGYSGANVLTF.

This clonotype was found a few times. The gene calls are TRBV4-3 and TRBJ2-2; 7 bases are a match to TRBD2. The germline V gene encodes CDR1 LGHNA and CDR2 YSLEER. The ends lost 0 bases at V and 3 bases at J; junction bases unmatched: 1. CDR3 length equals 15 residues. Written as DNA, the CDR3 is TGCGCCAGCAGCCAAGATGGGGGGGACACCGGGGAGCTGTTTTTT. Residues: CASSQDGGDTGELFF.

DNA of the CDR3: TGTGCCAGCAGTTCGCCCCGACTAGCGGAATTAACAGATACGCAGTATTTT. Its translation: CASSSPRLAELTDTQYF. This chain links TRBV28 with TRBJ2-3, with 9 nucleotides matching TRBD2. Looked up from germline, CDR1 is MDHEN and CDR2 is SYDVKM. V shed 4 bases and J 3 bases; nucleotides not matched to a gene: 11. The CDR3 is made up of 17 amino acids.

This clonotype was counted only a few times. CDR3: CASGGLLKGETQYF. The DNA for the CDR3 is TGTGCCAGCGGTGGACTGCTGAAGGGAGAGACCCAGTACTTC. The J gene is TRBJ2-5, the V gene TRBV2; weak D call: TRBD2 (5 bases). Per germline, CDR1 SNHLY and CDR2 FYNNEI. The CDR3 is made up of 14 amino acids. Trimming removed 8 bases at V and 4 bases at J, with 17 bases between. Full variable domain (missing parts from reference TRBV2 and TRBJ2-5): EPEVTQTPSHQVTQMGQEVILRCVPISNHLYFYWYRQILGQKVEFLVSFYNNEISEKSEIFDDQFSVERPDGSNFTLKIRSTKLEDSAMYFCASGGLLKGETQYFGPGTRLLVL.

This clonotype was picked up a small number of times. The chain employs TRBV29-1 and TRBJ2-1; TRBD2 matches at 8 bases. V dropped 7 bases and J dropped 1; count of bases not matched to a gene: 6. Germline V gene data show CDR1 as SQVTM and CDR2 as ANQGSEA. This CDR3 spans 14 amino acids. CDR3 amino acids: CSGIAGSSYNEQFF. CDR3 coding DNA: TGCAGCGGAATAGCGGGAAGTTCCTACAATGAGCAGTTCTTC.

This clonotype has a handful of counts. This chain joins TRBV28 and TRBJ2-3; 9 nucleotides match TRBD1. The CDR3 runs 15 residues. With 5 bases clipped from V and 6 bases from J, the junction kept 9 bases outside the gene matches. Per germline, CDR1 MDHEN and CDR2 SYDVKM. For the CDR3, the DNA is TGTGCCAGCAGTCAAGGGACAGGGAGTTGGGATACGCAGTATTTT. Translating gives CASSQGTGSWDTQYF.

This clonotype appeared a few times. The chain recombines TRBV5-1 with TRBJ2-7, with TRBD2 as a possible D gene (5 bases). V was trimmed by 0 bases and J by 7 bases, leaving 14 bases between them. From germline, CDR1 is SGHRS and CDR2 YFSETQ. This CDR3 region has 14 residues. The DNA of the CDR3 is TGCGCCAGCAGCTTGGTTTGGGGAGCTTTGGAGCAGTACTTC. Its protein product is CASSLVWGALEQYF.

There are many counts of this clonotype. The chain joins TRBV4-1 to TRBJ2-5; D not resolved. In germline, CDR1 is MGHRA, CDR2 YSYEKL. The V end was cut by 0 bases, the J end by 2 bases, with 4 bases between. The CDR3 totals 13 residues. The CDR3 region has the DNA TGCGCCAGCAGCCAAGAACAGCAAGAGACCCAGTACTTC. It translates to CASSQEQQETQYF.

The rearrangement links TRBV25-1 to TRBJ2-5; maybe TRBD1 (6 bases). CDR1 and CDR2 from the germline V gene are MGHDK and SYGVNS. V gave up 4 bases and J gave up 6 bases, with 6 bases separating them. This CDR3 has 11 residues. The CDR3 DNA reads as TGTGCCAGCAGTGGGGGGCAGACCCAGTACTTC. As protein: CASSGGQTQYF.

J is TRBJ1-4 and V is TRBV7-8; D remains ambiguous. V was clipped by 5 bases and J by 7 bases, with 17 bases between them. The germline gives CDR1 SGHVS, CDR2 FQNEAQ. The CDR3 has 15 amino acids. The CDR3 region has the DNA TGTGCCAGCAGCCCCTTGGAAATGGGGTTTGAAAAACTGTTTTTT. Amino acids: CASSPLEMGFEKLFF.

The genes are TRBV7-2 and TRBJ2-1; 14 nucleotides align to TRBD2. Trimming took 3 bases from V and 9 from J; bases not matched to a gene: 7. Germline-derived CDR1 and CDR2 are SGHTA and FQGNSA. This CDR3 is 16 amino acids long. CDR3 loop: CASSLTSGRGGAEQFF. CDR3 nucleotide sequence: TGTGCCAGCAGCTTGACTAGCGGGAGGGGAGGGGCTGAGCAGTTCTTC.

The chain joins TRBV3-1 to TRBJ2-1, with TRBD2 matching over 9 bases. Germline V CDR1 and CDR2: LGHDT, YNNKEL (reference sequence). The CDR3 is 16 amino acids. V lost 4 bases to trimming and J lost 6 bases; unmatched junction nucleotides: 10. The CDR3 spells CASSRRAGGGGNEQFF. DNA for the CDR3: TGTGCCAGCAGCCGGAGAGCGGGGGGAGGCGGCAATGAGCAGTTCTTC.